This T cell receptor (beta chain) was profiled in a study of blood T cell repertoires in COVID-19. The CDR3 has 15 amino acids. The V end was cut by 2 bases, the J end by 6 bases, with 14 bases between. Germline CDR1 and CDR2: SSHAT and FNYEAQ (reference sequence). The data were produced by immunoSEQ multiplex PCR, yet TCRdb's version contains in-frame clones alone and is incomplete. The repertoire holds roughly 340,000 clones, 75% to 90% seen once, with around 1% in the top ten. The J gene is TRBJ2-1, the V gene TRBV7-7, with D tentatively TRBD2 (5 bases). The specimen sequenced was PBMCs or T cells enriched from blood (not recorded which). This clonotype was obtained from a man aged 18 to 30 who had recovered from COVID-19. The DNA for the CDR3 is TGTGCCAGCAGCTTATTTTTGGGAGACGGCAATGAGCAGTTCTTC. Translation gives CASSLFLGDGNEQFF.